This T cell receptor (beta chain) was profiled in a study of OX40 agonist ivuxolimab in advanced cancers. For the study in its entirety: Ivuxolimab was a fully human IgG2 agonistic monoclonal antibody targeting the costimulatory receptor OX40 (CD134). A male proportion of around 83% and a mean age of approximately 55 years, ranging from 23 to 79, were recorded for the dose-escalation cohort. Of the 50 or so patients in dose escalation, 19 had hepatocellular carcinoma, some 15 had melanoma, 9 had renal cell carcinoma and 9 had head and neck cancer. Peripheral TCRbeta sequencing was intended to test whether TCR sequence diversity was altered and clonal T-cell expansion was caused by ivuxolimab. The paper describes the monotherapy dose-escalation part (N ≈ 52 patients) of the phase I trial of ivuxolimab. Partial responses were achieved by three dose-escalation patients, of whom one had hepatocellular carcinoma and two had cutaneous melanoma. Patients were allowed to have had prior anti-PD-1, anti-PD-L1 or anti-CTLA-4 therapy, and 30% to 40% of the dose-escalation patients had previously received checkpoint inhibitors. Intravenous ivuxolimab was administered to patients every 2 weeks at six dose levels: 0.01, 0.1, 0.3, 1.5, 3 and 10 mg/kg. The study at large found these results: Low levels of normalized T-cell clonal expansion were also seen in some patients who did not respond. The antigen specificity of the clonally expanded peripheral T cells was not determined. In partial responders in the 0.1-3.0 mg/kg groups, normalized peripheral clonal expansion was found to be among the lowest, especially among CD8+ T cells. After ivuxolimab, expanded clones were on average more numerous among CD8+ T cells than among CD4+ T cells. At doses of 0.1 to 3.0 mg/kg, clonal expansion of both CD4+ and CD8+ T cells in blood was seen between baseline and week 6.

Genomic DNA was extracted from sorted cells for sequencing of the TCRbeta CDR3 region. The immunoSEQ Assay was used for sequencing of TCRbeta CDR3 regions. The clones in this table, taken by TCRdb from immuneACCESS, are in-frame only. Not every clone is retained; where verified, under half of the shortfall comes from an unresolved V gene, and the cause of the rest is unknown. For this sample there are about 54,000 clones; approximately 84% appear just once. The ten largest clones represent 1.2% of the sample. The germline V gene encodes CDR1 KGHSH and CDR2 LQKENI. The CDR3 numbers 16 residues from cysteine through phenylalanine. The kept DNA is CDR3 alone, 48 bases in frame from the first base. From V the trimming removes 3 bases and from J it removes 5 bases, while the gene matches leave 12 bases of the junction unaccounted for. The trial excluded patients who had a history of autoimmune disease or were on systemic immunosuppression. In every dose cohort, peripheral blood was drawn for TCR sequencing at baseline, cycle 4 day 1, and cycle 7 day 1. The samples were drawn from a first-in-human, open-label, multicenter phase I dose-escalation trial of ivuxolimab. The trial enrolled adults with locally advanced or metastatic head and neck squamous cell, hepatocellular, melanoma or renal cell carcinoma. Before TCR sequencing, CD4+ and CD8+ T cells were separately sorted from peripheral blood.

In the case of this clone: The clone's antigen remains unknown. Per-base quality was not reported, and no clone a single base away is much larger than it.

The rearrangement joined TRBV18 to TRBJ2-5, and TRBD1 matches 7 of the central bases. This material consisted of CD4+ or CD8+ T cells sorted from blood, taken in a trial of the OX40 agonist ivuxolimab. The sequence came from an adult with an advanced solid tumor such as melanoma, head and neck, liver or kidney cancer. The DNA is as follows: TGTGCCAGCTCACCCCCGGGGACAGCCTTCTCCGAGACCCAGTACTTC. This encodes CASSPPGTAFSETQYF.